Below, 4 T cell receptor beta chains from the same sample are listed, as sequenced in a study of OX40 agonist ivuxolimab in advanced cancers. Assay used: immunoSEQ multiplex PCR; TCRdb lists only in-frame clones, some missing. The table records tens of thousands of clones, roughly 90% of them present only once. The material was CD4+ or CD8+ T cells sorted from blood, obtained in a trial of the OX40 agonist ivuxolimab. The source is an adult with an advanced solid tumor such as melanoma, head and neck, liver or kidney cancer.

The gene calls are TRBV19 and TRBJ2-7; 11 bases fit TRBD2. J gave up 2 bases and V 4 bases, and 4 bases lay outside the gene matches. The CDR3 has 15 amino acids. CDR1 and CDR2 (germline): LNHDA, SQIVND (reference sequence). The CDR3 coding sequence is TGTGCCAGTAGTACAACTAGCGGGGGTACCTACGAGCAGTACTTC. Residues: CASSTTSGGTYEQYF.

The chain has TRBV14 and TRBJ1-1, with D possibly TRBD1 on 5 matching bases. V lost 0 bases and J lost 0, with 14 bases in between. The CDR3 runs 17 residues. CDR1 is SGHDN and CDR2 is FVKESK in the germline V gene. The chain's CDR3 is CASSQEDIFEVNTEAFF. As DNA, the CDR3 is TGTGCCAGCAGCCAAGAGGACATCTTTGAAGTGAACACTGAAGCTTTCTTT.

The rearrangement links TRBV15 to TRBJ2-7; a possible D gene is TRBD1 (6 bases). Trimming left V 3 bases short and J 4 bases short, with 16 bases between. The CDR3 loop spans 15 amino acids. The germline gives CDR1 LNHNV, CDR2 YYDKDF (reference sequence). The CDR3 DNA reads TGTGCCACCAGCAGGGGCCGGGACATAGCGTACGAGCAGTACTTC. Protein sequence: CATSRGRDIAYEQYF. Combining the CDR3 with reference TRBV15 and TRBJ2-7 gives the whole variable domain DAMVIQNPRYQVTQFGKPVTLSCSQTLNHNVMYWYQQKSSQAPKLLFHYYDKDFNNEADTPDNFQSRRPNTSFCFLDIRSPGLGDTAMYLCATSRGRDIAYEQYFGPGTRLTVT.

The chain has TRBV30 and TRBJ1-2, with 9 bases that match TRBD1. From germline, CDR1 is GTSNPN and CDR2 SVGIG (reference sequence). Losses at the gene ends were 3 bases for V and 6 bases for J; bases not matched to a gene: 5. The CDR3 covers 13 residues. The chain's CDR3 is CAWSGGQGHGYTF. The CDR3 coding sequence is TGTGCCTGGAGCGGGGGACAGGGACATGGCTACACCTTC.